A selection of T cell receptor beta chains follows, all from one sample in a study of neoadjuvant anti-PD-1 for oral cavity cancer. Repertoires were generated with immunoSEQ multiplex PCR, while TCRdb's copy carries only in-frame clones and drops some. The sample lists around 13,000 clones, approximately 70% seen once, with about 2.8% in the top ten. The sample in question was PBMCs, obtained after nivolumab (anti-PD-1) treatment. Receptors were obtained from a person aged 40 to 85 with oral cavity squamous cell carcinoma. Each CDR3 is given without its conserved first and last residue. D genes are given only for firm matches.

cdr3_aa	d_call	j_call	v_call
ASSGGLAAWVDEQF	.	TRBJ2-1	TRBV28
ASSQAGRWGDTQY	TRBD2	TRBJ2-3	TRBV27
ASSPRLAGDEQF	TRBD2	TRBJ2-1	TRBV9
ASSMRENTGELF	.	TRBJ2-2	TRBV19
ASSLTGGANAYEQY	TRBD1	TRBJ2-7	TRBV5-1
ASRYRGRDEKLF	TRBD1	TRBJ1-4	TRBV6-5
ASSESTEKLF	.	TRBJ1-4	TRBV10-2
ASSYSEYEQY	.	TRBJ2-7	TRBV6-6
ASSPAGISGGELF	.	TRBJ2-2	TRBV7-7
SVSPGTGNQPQH	TRBD1	TRBJ1-5	TRBV29-1
ASSRQGGYNEQF	TRBD1	TRBJ2-1	TRBV5-1
AWSWVRGLGETQY	TRBD1	TRBJ2-5	TRBV30
ASSDKQSNEQY	.	TRBJ2-7	TRBV6-1
ASSLGTGNNEQY	TRBD1	TRBJ2-7	TRBV7-9
ASSSVLVRSYNEQF	.	TRBJ2-1	TRBV7-6
ASSKGAFGTGVVTDTQY	.	TRBJ2-3	TRBV19